Given below is one T cell receptor (beta chain) in context. Antigen unknown. This sample was included in a study of shared clonotypes between healthy human individuals. General observations from the study: Genetic and exposure-history diversity was limited by the few donors.

The CDR3 runs to 13 residues. From germline, CDR1 is MGHRA and CDR2 YSYEKL. V was pared by 5 bases and J by 3 bases, with 11 bases between. CD45RO-negative, CCR7-selected cells formed the naive CD8 fraction, which excluded terminally differentiated effector memory CD45RA+ cells. Generated by immunoSEQ multiplex PCR, the TCRdb table keeps only in-frame clones and is missing some. The data contain about 2 million clones, about 94% of them seen just once; the ten biggest clones take up around 1.1%. The specimen was naive CD8+ T cells sorted from blood. The sequence derives from a man aged 18 to 30 in good health. J is TRBJ2-7 and V is TRBV4-1; D call uncertain. CDR3 in amino acids: CASSIGPNYEQYF. The CDR3, as DNA: TGCGCCAGCAGCATAGGGCCCAACTACGAGCAGTACTTC.